Each of the 9 T cell receptor beta chains below was sequenced from the same sample in a study of OX40 agonist ivuxolimab in advanced cancers. The table came from immunoSEQ multiplex PCR; TCRdb's copy has only in-frame clones and leaves some out. The sample lists 85,000 to 90,000 clones; around 83% were seen once. The specimen was CD4+ or CD8+ T cells sorted from blood, collected in a trial of the OX40 agonist ivuxolimab. The receptors stem from an adult with an advanced solid tumor such as melanoma, head and neck, liver or kidney cancer.

With respect to this clone: Germline is not matched at one junction end, which may reflect a read error. The chain carries TRBV14 and TRBJ1-2; the match to TRBD1 covers 7 bases. There are 14 residues in the CDR3. Germline V gives CDR1 SGHDN, CDR2 FVKESK. CDR3 sequence: CASSGRPDRNAVDF. CDR3 bases: TGTGCCAGCAGCGGGCGCCCGGACAGGAATGCCGTCGACTTC.

The gene calls are TRBV19 and TRBJ1-5, with unresolved D. Germline CDR1 is LNHDA and CDR2 is SQIVND (reference sequence). This CDR3 region has 14 residues. The V and J ends lost 11 bases and 4 bases respectively, with 18 bases between them. This CDR3 reads CAVALRAANQPQHF. The CDR3 coding sequence is TGTGCCGTGGCTTTAAGGGCGGCAAATCAGCCCCAGCATTTT.

The V and J genes are TRBV9 and TRBJ2-7; D perhaps matches TRBD1 (6 bases). This CDR3 is 15 amino acids long. The germline V gene encodes CDR1 SGDLS and CDR2 YYNGEE. The V and J ends lost 0 bases and 5 bases respectively, with 15 bases between them. The CDR3 is CASSVGTGILNEQYF. CDR3 DNA sequence: TGTGCCAGCAGCGTAGGCACAGGGATCCTCAACGAGCAGTACTTC. Full variable domain (missing parts from reference TRBV9 and TRBJ2-7): DSGVTQTPKHLITATGQRVTLRCSPRSGDLSVYWYQQSLDQGLQFLIQYYNGEERAKGNILERFSAQQFPDLHSELNLSSLELGDSALYFCASSVGTGILNEQYFGPGTRLTVT.

This chain links TRBV30 with TRBJ2-2; D perhaps matches TRBD2 (5 bases). The CDR3 totals 14 residues. CDR1 GTSNPN and CDR2 SVGIG come from the germline V gene (reference sequence). The V gene lost 2 bases and the J gene lost 4 bases, with 11 bases spanning the gap. The CDR3 region has the DNA TGTGCCTGGAGTCCGGGGAGAGGCACCGGGGAGCTGTTTTTT. It yields the protein CAWSPGRGTGELFF.

V usage is TRBV6-1 and J usage is TRBJ2-1, with D possibly TRBD1 on 5 matching bases. The CDR3 loop spans 14 amino acids. Germline CDR1 is MNHNS and CDR2 is SASEGT. The V gene lost 1 base and the J gene lost 6 bases, with 10 bases spanning the gap. The CDR3: CASSEGGRANEQFF. CDR3 DNA sequence: TGTGCCAGCAGTGAAGGGGGCAGGGCCAATGAGCAGTTCTTC.

The V call is TRBV5-4, the J call TRBJ2-3, with 14 positions matching TRBD2. Germline CDR1 is SGHNT and CDR2 is YYREEE (reference sequence). The CDR3 has 17 amino acids. J gave up 4 bases and V 1 base, and 5 bases lay outside the gene matches. The CDR3 sequence is CASSLPGLAGESDTQYF. For the CDR3, the DNA is TGTGCCAGCAGCTTGCCGGGACTAGCGGGAGAATCAGATACGCAGTATTTT.

With respect to this clone: Other DNA sequences in the sample encode the same CDR3. V is TRBV28 and J is TRBJ1-2; D is possibly TRBD1 (5 bases). Trimming removed 3 bases at V and 4 bases at J, with 9 bases between. The germline V gene encodes CDR1 MDHEN and CDR2 SYDVKM. There are 13 residues in the CDR3. The CDR3 bases are TGTGCCAGCAGTTTGGGGCAGGGCTATGGCTACACCTTC. It specifies CASSLGQGYGYTF.

V and J are TRBV9 and TRBJ2-3; 11 nucleotides match TRBD2. This CDR3 comprises 23 residues. Germline values: CDR1 SGDLS, CDR2 YYNGEE. V was clipped by 2 bases and J by 2 bases; unmatched bases: 25. CDR3 region: CASSVSSGGTGTSGARVTDTQYF. Written as DNA, the CDR3 is TGTGCCAGCAGCGTCAGTAGTGGGGGTACCGGGACTAGCGGAGCCCGAGTCACAGATACGCAGTATTTT. Looking up the rest from reference TRBV9 and TRBJ2-3 gives the full variable domain: DSGVTQTPKHLITATGQRVTLRCSPRSGDLSVYWYQQSLDQGLQFLIQYYNGEERAKGNILERFSAQQFPDLHSELNLSSLELGDSALYFCASSVSSGGTGTSGARVTDTQYFGPGTRLTVL.

The rearrangement links TRBV9 to TRBJ2-5; possibly TRBD2 for D (7 bases). CDR3 size: 15 residues. V lost 4 bases to trimming and J lost 2 bases, with 15 bases between them. Germline V gives CDR1 SGDLS, CDR2 YYNGEE. CDR3 nucleotides: TGTGCCAGCAGCCTAAGGGGGGGCTGGCAAGAGACCCAGTACTTC. Translation gives CASSLRGGWQETQYF.